The 28 T cell receptor beta chains presented below share a single source sample, sequenced in a study of memory CD4+ T cells and cytomegalovirus serostatus. Only in-frame clones appear in the TCRdb table, and some are missing; sequencing was by immunoSEQ multiplex PCR. This table holds approximately 46,000 clones, about 70% found once. The sort gate was single viable CD3+CD4+CD8-CD45RO+ cells for memory CD4+ T cells. Sequencing was performed on memory CD4+ T cells from blood. The receptors derive from an adult in good health and CMV-seropositive.

The V gene is TRBV5-1, the J gene TRBJ2-2; 8 positions match TRBD1. The CDR3 consists of 15 residues. Germline V gene lookup returns CDR1 SGHRS and CDR2 YFSETQ. J lost 5 bases, V lost 4 bases, and 7 bases had no gene match. The CDR3 here is CASSVQGASTGELFF. CDR3 coding DNA: TGCGCCAGCAGCGTCCAGGGGGCGAGTACCGGGGAGCTGTTTTTT. The full variable domain, with the rest looked up from reference TRBV5-1 and TRBJ2-2, is KAGVTQTPRYLIKTRGQQVTLSCSPISGHRSVSWYQQTPGQGLQFLFEYFSETQRNKGNFPGRFSGRQFSNSRSEMNVSTLELGDSALYLCASSVQGASTGELFFGEGSRLTVL.

The V gene is TRBV4-1, the J gene TRBJ1-2, with D unclear. The length of the CDR3 is 15 residues. The germline gives CDR1 MGHRA, CDR2 YSYEKL. V lost 1 base to trimming and J lost 3 bases, with 12 bases between them. DNA for the CDR3: TGCGCCAGCAGCCAAGGCCCGGACGGTTACTATGGCTACACCTTC. Protein product: CASSQGPDGYYGYTF.

This clone turned up a few times. The gene calls are TRBV30 and TRBJ1-2; D not resolved. The CDR3 spans 11 residues. Trimming stripped 3 bases from V and 4 bases from J, with 6 bases between. Germline values: CDR1 GTSNPN, CDR2 SVGIG (reference sequence). In DNA, the CDR3 is TGTGCCTGGAGAGTGACCTATGGCTACACCTTC. It codes for CAWRVTYGYTF.

This clone occurred a few times. A read error may produce the germline difference seen at one junction end. The V and J genes are TRBV20-1 and TRBJ1-2; the D gene is possibly TRBD1 (5 bases). CDR1 is DFQATT, CDR2 SNEGSKA, per germline (reference sequence). The CDR3 sequence is 11 residues long. In DNA form, the CDR3 reads TGTAGTTCGGGGCCTACCTATGGCTACACCTTC. Its translation: CSSGPTYGYTF.

This clone has just a few counts. This sequence joins TRBV2 and TRBJ2-7, with D possibly called TRBD1 or TRBD2 (5 bases each). CDR1 SNHLY and CDR2 FYNNEI come from the germline V gene. Deletions cut 9 bases from V and 6 bases from J, with 18 bases between. The CDR3 has 13 amino acids. CDR3 DNA: TGTGCCAGTAAAGGAGGTTGGGACCCCGAGCAGTACTTC. Amino acids: CASKGGWDPEQYF.

This clone was counted only a few times. This rearrangement joins TRBV5-1 to TRBJ2-7; 9 bases map to TRBD1. The germline V gene encodes CDR1 SGHRS and CDR2 YFSETQ. Unmatched junction bases numbered 6, after V lost 4 bases and J lost 4 bases. The CDR3 length is 14 residues. The CDR3 protein is CASSDRGDPYEQYF. The CDR3 coding sequence is TGCGCCAGCAGCGACAGGGGGGACCCTTACGAGCAGTACTTC.

This chain joins TRBV7-2 and TRBJ2-3; TRBD1 is a possible D gene (6 bases). Germline CDR1 is SGHTA and CDR2 is FQGNSA. The CDR3 runs to 14 residues. V was shortened by 4 bases and J by 5 bases, with 13 bases between the two germline ends. The CDR3 DNA follows: TGTGCCAGCAGCTCGGAACCAGGGGTAGATACGCAGTATTTT. Residues: CASSSEPGVDTQYF.

J is TRBJ2-2 and V is TRBV7-2; D is ambiguous. Germline CDR1 and CDR2: SGHTA and FQGNSA. This CDR3 spans 14 amino acids. V lost 5 bases and J 0 bases, leaving 7 bases between the germline ends. DNA for the CDR3: TGTGCCAGCAGCGGAAAGTCGAACACCGGGGAGCTGTTTTTT. Translating it yields CASSGKSNTGELFF.

V gene TRBV4-3 combines with J gene TRBJ2-5; TRBD2 is a possible D gene (6 bases). This CDR3 is built from 13 residues. V lost 8 bases to trimming and J lost 13 bases, with 23 bases between them. Per germline, CDR1 LGHNA and CDR2 YSLEER. The CDR3 loop reads CASSFDLAAPRYF. CDR3 nucleotide sequence: TGCGCCAGCTCTTTCGACTTAGCGGCCCCACGGTACTTC.

The gene calls are TRBV2 and TRBJ2-2, with D possibly TRBD1 on 7 matching bases. This CDR3 comprises 13 residues. Germline CDR1 reads SNHLY; CDR2 reads FYNNEI. The V gene lost 9 bases and the J gene lost 7 bases, with 15 bases spanning the gap. CDR3 DNA: TGTGCCAGTTCACCAGGGGGGAACGGGGAGCTGTTTTTT. Translating it yields CASSPGGNGELFF.

The genes are TRBV7-9 and TRBJ1-2; 8 bases are shared with TRBD1. Germline V gene sequence: CDR1 SEHNR, CDR2 FQNEAQ (reference sequence). The junction had 6 bases not matched to a gene; V was cut back by 4 bases and J by 5 bases. This CDR3 is 14 amino acids long. The CDR3 loop reads CASSWTGYLYGYTF. The CDR3 DNA reads TGTGCCAGCAGCTGGACAGGGTACTTATATGGCTACACCTTC. Variable domain in full (rest from reference TRBV7-9 and TRBJ1-2): DTGVSQNPRHKITKRGQNVTFRCDPISEHNRLYWYRQTLGQGPEFLTYFQNEAQLEKSRLLSDRFSAERPKGSFSTLEIQRTEQGDSAMYLCASSWTGYLYGYTFGSGTRLTVV.

V and J are TRBV7-2 and TRBJ2-3; TRBD2 aligns across 7 bases. The CDR3 extends over 15 amino acids. Germline V gives CDR1 SGHTA, CDR2 FQGNSA. V shed 1 base and J 4 bases; nucleotides not matched to a gene: 5. The DNA for the CDR3 is TGTGCCAGCAGCTTAGTCGGGGGGAATTCAGATACGCAGTATTTT. Amino acids: CASSLVGGNSDTQYF.

CDR3 DNA: TGCGCCAGCAGCCAAATTGGGACTCTAACCGGGGAGCTGTTTTTT. It translates to CASSQIGTLTGELFF. This sequence joins TRBV4-1 and TRBJ2-2; D possibly corresponds to TRBD2 (6 bases). CDR1 and CDR2 from the germline V gene are MGHRA and YSYEKL. V gave up 2 bases and J gave up 5 bases, with 12 bases separating them. The CDR3 is 15 amino acids.

The V call is TRBV4-1, the J call TRBJ2-5; 8 bases fit TRBD1. CDR1 and CDR2 (germline): MGHRA, YSYEKL. The CDR3 has 16 residues. After removal of 1 base from V and 1 base from J, the junction contained 5 bases not matched to a gene. The CDR3 protein is CASSQGTGPLQETQYF. The DNA of the CDR3 is TGCGCCAGCAGCCAAGGGACAGGGCCCCTCCAAGAGACCCAGTACTTC.

V usage is TRBV7-2 and J usage is TRBJ2-3; 11 bases match TRBD2. This CDR3 spans 16 amino acids. J lost 4 bases, V lost 5 bases, and 8 bases had no gene match. In germline, CDR1 is SGHTA, CDR2 FQGNSA. CDR3 residues: CASSPASGGIADTQYF. In DNA form, the CDR3 reads TGTGCCAGCAGCCCAGCTAGCGGGGGGATCGCAGATACGCAGTATTTT.

This chain uses TRBV12-1 with TRBJ2-1; the D call TRBD2 from the table was never checked on the DNA. TRBV12-1 is shown as a pseudogene. CDR3 length: 18 residues. CDR3 residues: CASSCRSTSGGASNEQFF. CDR3 in DNA: TGTGCCAGCAGCTGTCGCTCGACTAGCGGGGGGGCGAGCAATGAGCAGTTCTTC.

The CDR3 region has the DNA TGTGCCAGCAGCTTGAGCCAGGGCGCAGATACGCAGTATTTT. The encoded protein is CASSLSQGADTQYF. The chain links TRBV5-6 to TRBJ2-3; D perhaps matches TRBD1 (5 bases). The CDR3 runs 14 residues. V shed 1 base and J shed 4 bases, with 10 bases lying between them. Germline lookup yields CDR1 SGHDT and CDR2 YYEEEE.

The gene calls are TRBV27 and TRBJ2-2, with D perhaps TRBD2 (6 bases). Trimming pared 8 bases from V and 0 bases from J, leaving 10 bases between. Germline values: CDR1 MNHEY, CDR2 SMNVEV (reference sequence). The CDR3 spans 14 residues. The CDR3 region has the DNA TGTGCCAGCTCAGGGACTTCGAACACCGGGGAGCTGTTTTTT. Encoded protein: CASSGTSNTGELFF.

This clone is judged medium-sized (0.01 to 0.1%). The rearrangement joins TRBV6-5 to TRBJ2-2; D gene unclear. The CDR3 sequence is 11 residues long. The germline gives CDR1 MNHEY, CDR2 SVGAGI. V was pared by 7 bases and J by 6 bases, with 6 bases between. Here the CDR3 reads CASKVAGELFF. The CDR3 coding sequence is TGTGCCAGCAAGGTGGCCGGGGAGCTGTTTTTT.

This chain links TRBV6-5 with TRBJ1-5; 9 positions match TRBD1. Trimming at V came to 6 bases and at J to 7 bases, leaving 7 bases not matched to a gene. This CDR3 is 14 amino acids long. Germline-derived CDR1 and CDR2 are MNHEY and SVGAGI. The CDR3 DNA is TGTGCCAGCAGCCGGACAGGGGTTTACCAGCCCCAGCATTTT. This translates into CASSRTGVYQPQHF.

The chain employs TRBV4-1 and TRBJ2-1; TRBD1 is a possible D gene (5 bases). Per the germline V gene, CDR1 is MGHRA and CDR2 is YSYEKL. V lost 1 base, J lost 10 bases, and 11 bases lay in between. This CDR3 comprises 13 residues. CDR3 region: CASSQVAGYEQFF. In nucleotides, the CDR3 is TGCGCCAGCAGCCAAGTTGCAGGGTACGAGCAGTTCTTC.

The chain combines TRBV19 with TRBJ2-7; TRBD1 aligns across 8 bases. The CDR3 loop spans 14 amino acids. Germline lookup yields CDR1 LNHDA and CDR2 SQIVND (reference sequence). V lost 3 bases and J lost 3; bases outside the gene matches: 4. In DNA, the CDR3 is TGTGCCAGTAGTATTTCGGACAGGGACTACGAGCAGTACTTC. Protein sequence: CASSISDRDYEQYF.

V is TRBV7-3 and J is TRBJ2-1, with D unresolved. Germline CDR1 SGHTA, CDR2 FQGTGA. This CDR3 comprises 15 residues. Between the trimmed V and J ends, which lost 0 bases and 4 bases, there was a span of 10 bases. The CDR3 sequence is CASSLTQDGYNEQFF. CDR3 nucleotides: TGTGCCAGCAGCTTAACCCAGGACGGTTACAATGAGCAGTTCTTC.

The V gene is TRBV6-1, the J gene TRBJ1-3, with D maybe TRBD1 (5 bases). CDR3 length: 14 residues. The ends were cut back, 6 bases at V and 4 bases at J, with 13 bases in the middle. Germline V CDR1 and CDR2: MNHNS, SASEGT. The CDR3 region has the DNA TGTGCCAGCAGCCGGGGCTCGGGGGGAAACACCATATATTTT. This sequence encodes CASSRGSGGNTIYF.

The chain recombines TRBV19 with TRBJ1-5, with 7 bases that match TRBD1. CDR1 is LNHDA and CDR2 is SQIVND in the germline V gene (reference sequence). V lost 5 bases and J lost 6; bases outside the gene matches: 10. CDR3 length equals 15 residues. This chain's CDR3 is CASSLVQTGFQPQHF. In DNA form, the CDR3 reads TGTGCCAGTAGTCTCGTACAGACAGGGTTTCAGCCCCAGCATTTT.

The gene calls are TRBV18 and TRBJ1-2, with a weak D call TRBD1 (6 bases). V was clipped by 1 base and J by 6 bases, with 12 bases between them. The CDR3 has 14 residues. Germline-derived CDR1 and CDR2 are KGHSH and LQKENI. CDR3 sequence: CASSPRAGADGYTF. CDR3 bases: TGTGCCAGCTCACCACGCGCAGGGGCAGATGGCTACACCTTC.

The chain employs TRBV5-4 and TRBJ1-4; 9 bases fit TRBD1. The V segment lost 4 bases and the J segment 4 bases; nucleotides outside the gene matches: 5. Germline V gene sequence: CDR1 SGHNT, CDR2 YYREEE (reference sequence). This CDR3 has 15 residues. The CDR3 loop is CASSLPGQGNEKLFF. CDR3 bases: TGTGCCAGCAGCCTACCGGGACAGGGTAATGAAAAACTGTTTTTT.

The chain links TRBV5-6 to TRBJ2-7; 10 bases are shared with TRBD2. Losses at the gene ends were 6 bases for V and 2 bases for J; bases not matched to a gene: 5. Germline CDR1 is SGHDT and CDR2 is YYEEEE. The CDR3 is made up of 14 amino acids. The CDR3 region is CASTFSGGAYEQYF. CDR3 nucleotide sequence: TGTGCCAGCACCTTCAGCGGGGGGGCCTACGAGCAGTACTTC.